This T cell receptor beta chain came from a study of T cells after yellow fever vaccination. Overall study results and limits: The CD4 and CD8 compartments had a small share of their clonotypes in common. Reappearance after the booster was seen for most primary-vaccination clones, at 95% to 97% CD4 and 80% to 90% CD8. Abundant contaminating clonotypes from the bulk population could appear in FACS-sorted repertoires.

It was through 5'RACE template switching that TCR cDNA was made, with a universal primer site and UMIs added. MiXCR, applied by TCRdb to the 5' RACE reads, yields one record per CDR3 protein. The sample holds under 150,000 distinct CDR3 sequences, 7.7% seen once. For this clonotype: Its specificity is unknown. Possible read error: a much larger clone is one base away.

CDR1 DFQATT and CDR2 SNEGSKA come from the germline V gene (reference sequence). CDR3 length: 13 residues. Trimming at V came to 3 bases and at J to 4 bases, leaving 4 bases not matched to a gene. V is TRBV20-1 and J is TRBJ2-7; TRBD2 matches at 9 bases. The clonotype originates from a man aged 25-45 years who received the YFV17D yellow fever vaccine. The starting material was CD4+ T cells sorted from PBMCs, obtained 5 days after the yellow fever booster vaccination. Here the CDR3 reads CSARRGGAYEQYF. In DNA, the CDR3 is TGCAGTGCTAGGCGGGGGGGAGCTTACGAGCAGTACTTC.